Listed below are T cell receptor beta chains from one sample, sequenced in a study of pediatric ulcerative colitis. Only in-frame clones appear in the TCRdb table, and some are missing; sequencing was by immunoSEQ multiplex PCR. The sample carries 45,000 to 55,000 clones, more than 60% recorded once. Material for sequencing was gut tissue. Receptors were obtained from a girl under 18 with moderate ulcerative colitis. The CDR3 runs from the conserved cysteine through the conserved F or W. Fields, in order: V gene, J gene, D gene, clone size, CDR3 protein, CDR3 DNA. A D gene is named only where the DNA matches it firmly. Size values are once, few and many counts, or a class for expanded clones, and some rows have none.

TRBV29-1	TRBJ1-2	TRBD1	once	CSVVGRGLNYGYTF	TGCAGCGTTGTTGGCAGGGGGCTTAACTATGGCTACACCTTC
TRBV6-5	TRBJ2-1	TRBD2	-	CASSSSGSSYNEQFF	TGTGCCAGCAGTTCTAGCGGTAGCTCCTACAATGAGCAGTTCTTC
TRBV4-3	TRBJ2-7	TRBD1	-	CASSQNLWTGGDEQYF	TGCGCCAGCAGCCAAAATCTGTGGACAGGGGGAGATGAGCAGTACTTC
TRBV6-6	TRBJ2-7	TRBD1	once	CASKRQGTYEQYF	TGTGCCAGCAAGAGACAGGGGACTTACGAGCAGTACTTC
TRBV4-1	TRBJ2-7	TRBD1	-	CASSLGTGLYEQYF	TGCGCCAGCAGCCTTGGGACAGGTCTTTACGAGCAGTACTTC
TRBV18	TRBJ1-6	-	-	CASSPSALGSNSPLHF	TGTGCCAGCTCACCCTCCGCTTTGGGATCAAATTCACCCCTCCACTTT
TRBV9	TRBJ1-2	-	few	CASSVDPWHFGYTF	TGTGCCAGCAGCGTAGACCCCTGGCACTTTGGCTACACCTTC
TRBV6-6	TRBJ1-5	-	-	CASSYSSAGTQPQHF	TGTGCCAGCAGTTACTCGTCTGCAGGGACCCAGCCCCAGCATTTT
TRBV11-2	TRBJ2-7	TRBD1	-	CASSFDPITGGRGEQYF	TGTGCCAGCAGCTTCGATCCCATTACAGGGGGCAGAGGTGAGCAGTACTTC
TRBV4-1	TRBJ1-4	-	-	CASRARGRGVLSDSEKLFF	TGCGCCAGCCGGGCGCGGGGGCGCGGAGTCTTATCGGATAGTGAAAAACTGTTTTTT
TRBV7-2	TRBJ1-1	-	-	CASSQSAWNTEAFF	TGTGCCAGCAGCCAAAGTGCCTGGAACACTGAAGCTTTCTTT
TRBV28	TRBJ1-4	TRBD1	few	CASSSYPGGVGEKLFF	TGTGCCAGCAGTTCCTACCCAGGGGGCGTTGGGGAAAAACTGTTTTTT
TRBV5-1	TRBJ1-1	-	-	CASSLEPQNTEAFF	TGCGCCAGCAGCTTAGAGCCTCAGAACACTGAAGCTTTCTTT
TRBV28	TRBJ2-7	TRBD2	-	CASSSSGTISYEQYF	TGTGCCAGCAGCTCTAGCGGGACCATTTCCTACGAGCAGTACTTC
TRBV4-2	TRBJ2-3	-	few	CASSQDRRYTQYF	TGTGCCAGCAGCCAAGATAGGCGTTATACGCAGTATTTT
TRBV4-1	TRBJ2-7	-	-	CASSQVPGQPYEQYF	TGCGCCAGCAGCCAAGTTCCTGGACAGCCATACGAGCAGTACTTC
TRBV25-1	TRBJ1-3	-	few	CASSDRQVAGNTIYF	TGTGCCAGCAGTGATCGCCAGGTGGCTGGAAACACCATATATTTT
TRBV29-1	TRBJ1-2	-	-	CSVEVSQYGYTF	TGCAGCGTTGAAGTAAGCCAATATGGCTACACCTTC
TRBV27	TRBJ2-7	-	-	CASRLTGWDEAYEQYF	TGTGCCAGCAGACTCACGGGGTGGGACGAGGCCTACGAGCAGTACTTC
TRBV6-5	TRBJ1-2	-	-	CASRLAMGYGYTF	TGTGCCAGCCGGTTGGCGATGGGGTATGGCTACACCTTC
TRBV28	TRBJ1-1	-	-	CASSPADRPNTEAFF	TGTGCCAGCAGTCCCGCAGACAGGCCGAACACTGAAGCTTTCTTT
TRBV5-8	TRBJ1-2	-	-	CASSNRANYGYTF	TGTGCCAGCAGCAACAGGGCTAACTATGGCTACACCTTC
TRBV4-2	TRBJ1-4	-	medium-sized	CASSQGPQGYDEKLFF	TGTGCCAGCAGCCAAGGACCGCAGGGGTACGATGAAAAACTGTTTTTT
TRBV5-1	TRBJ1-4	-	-	CASSQTGNEKLFF	TGCGCCAGCAGCCAGACGGGGAATGAAAAACTGTTTTTT
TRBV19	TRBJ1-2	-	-	CASRRQVYGYTF	TGTGCCAGCAGAAGACAGGTCTATGGCTACACCTTC
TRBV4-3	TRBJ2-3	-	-	CASSPRATDTQYF	TGCGCCAGCAGCCCCCGTGCCACAGATACGCAGTATTTT
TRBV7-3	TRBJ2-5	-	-	CASSRGAQETQYF	TGTGCCAGCAGCCGCGGGGCACAAGAGACCCAGTACTTC
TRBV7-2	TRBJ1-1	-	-	CASSLDISEAFF	TGTGCCAGCAGCTTAGACATCTCAGAAGCTTTCTTT
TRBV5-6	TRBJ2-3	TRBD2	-	CASRLAGDTQYF	TGTGCCAGCAGACTAGCGGGTGATACGCAGTATTTT
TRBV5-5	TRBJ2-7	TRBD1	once	CASSQQGSTYEQYF	TGTGCCAGCAGCCAACAGGGGAGTACCTACGAGCAGTACTTC
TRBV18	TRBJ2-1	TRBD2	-	CASSPPLAGGYEQFF	TGTGCCAGCTCACCACCACTAGCGGGGGGATATGAGCAGTTCTTC
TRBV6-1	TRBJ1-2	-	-	CASSPIPNYGYTF	TGTGCCAGCAGCCCGATACCGAACTATGGCTACACCTTC
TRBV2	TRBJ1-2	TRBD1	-	CASSSRTGGRYGYTF	TGTGCCAGCAGTTCGCGGACAGGGGGCCGGTATGGCTACACCTTC
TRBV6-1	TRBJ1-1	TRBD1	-	CASSLGDRAGEAFF	TGTGCCAGCAGCTTGGGGGACAGGGCTGGTGAAGCTTTCTTT
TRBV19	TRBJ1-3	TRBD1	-	CASSISTGAGNTIYF	TGTGCCAGTAGTATATCGACAGGGGCCGGAAACACCATATATTTT
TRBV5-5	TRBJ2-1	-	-	CASSWGLESSYNEQFF	TGTGCCAGCAGCTGGGGACTGGAAAGCTCCTACAATGAGCAGTTCTTC
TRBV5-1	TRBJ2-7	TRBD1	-	CASSLSWTGGIPYEQYF	TGCGCCAGCAGCTTGTCGTGGACAGGGGGCATTCCCTACGAGCAGTACTTC
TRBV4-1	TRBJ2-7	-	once	CASSQGRETKQYF	TGCGCCAGCAGCCAAGGTCGGGAGACCAAGCAGTACTTC
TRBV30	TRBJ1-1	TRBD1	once	CAWRLNDRGTEAFF	TGTGCCTGGAGACTCAATGACAGGGGCACTGAAGCTTTCTTT
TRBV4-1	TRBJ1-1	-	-	CASSLQGGGTEAFF	TGCGCCAGCAGCCTCCAAGGTGGGGGAACTGAAGCTTTCTTT
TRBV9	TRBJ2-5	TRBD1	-	CASSPRGVGTGRQETQYF	TGTGCCAGCAGCCCCCGGGGGGTGGGGACAGGGCGACAAGAGACCCAGTACTTC
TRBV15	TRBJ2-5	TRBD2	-	CATSRDLSGRSQYF	TGTGCCACCAGCAGAGACCTTAGCGGGAGGAGCCAGTACTTC
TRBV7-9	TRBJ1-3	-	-	CASSPRAGAPFLSGNTIYF	TGTGCCAGCAGCCCCCGGGCTGGGGCCCCATTCCTATCTGGAAACACCATATATTTT
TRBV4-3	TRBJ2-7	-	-	CASSQDPGQYEQYF	TGCGCCAGCAGCCAAGACCCGGGTCAATACGAGCAGTACTTC
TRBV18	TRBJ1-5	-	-	CASSPHSNQPQHF	TGTGCCAGCTCACCGCACAGCAATCAGCCCCAGCATTTT
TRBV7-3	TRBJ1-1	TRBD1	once	CASSLSGTENTEAFF	TGTGCCAGCAGCTTATCCGGGACAGAGAACACTGAAGCTTTCTTT
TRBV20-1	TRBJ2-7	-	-	CSVRTAYEQYF	TGCAGTGTCCGGACAGCCTACGAGCAGTACTTC
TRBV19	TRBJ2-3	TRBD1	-	CASSTRDRGVPDTQYF	TGTGCCAGTAGTACACGGGACAGGGGAGTACCAGATACGCAGTATTTT
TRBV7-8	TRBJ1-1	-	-	CASSLALNTEAFF	TGTGCCAGCAGCTTGGCATTGAACACTGAAGCTTTCTTT
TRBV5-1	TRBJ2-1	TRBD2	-	CASSFNSQSGSYNEQFF	TGCGCCAGCAGCTTTAATTCTCAGAGCGGGAGCTACAATGAGCAGTTCTTC
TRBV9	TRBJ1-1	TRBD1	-	CASSVGPGQGNTEAFF	TGTGCCAGCAGCGTGGGTCCAGGACAGGGGAACACTGAAGCTTTCTTT
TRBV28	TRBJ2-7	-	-	CASSLWLFGAYEQYF	TGTGCCAGCAGTTTATGGCTCTTCGGTGCCTACGAGCAGTACTTC
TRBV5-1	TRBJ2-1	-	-	CASSLRQGWGSYNEQFF	TGCGCCAGCAGCCTCCGTCAGGGGTGGGGGTCCTACAATGAGCAGTTCTTC
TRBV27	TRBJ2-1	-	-	CASMGGRKIGEQFF	TGTGCCAGCATGGGGGGGCGCAAAATTGGTGAGCAGTTCTTC